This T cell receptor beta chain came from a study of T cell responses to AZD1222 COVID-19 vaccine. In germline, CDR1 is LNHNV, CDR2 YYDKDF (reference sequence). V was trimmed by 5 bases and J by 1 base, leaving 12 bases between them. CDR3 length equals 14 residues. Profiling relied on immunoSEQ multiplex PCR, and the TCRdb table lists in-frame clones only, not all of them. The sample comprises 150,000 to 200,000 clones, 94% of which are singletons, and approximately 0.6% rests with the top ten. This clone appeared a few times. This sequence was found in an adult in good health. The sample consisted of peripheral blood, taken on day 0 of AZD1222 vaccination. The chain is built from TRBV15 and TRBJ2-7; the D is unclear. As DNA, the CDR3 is TGTGCCACCAGCGCATACAAACGTTCCTACGAGCAGTACTTC. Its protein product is CATSAYKRSYEQYF.